Included here is one TCR beta chain sequence, with context. With V trimmed by 5 bases and J by 11 bases, 7 bases remained unmatched. This CDR3 is built from 13 residues. Germline values: CDR1 LNHDA, CDR2 SQIVND (reference sequence). The entry originates in a study of blood T cell repertoires in COVID-19. Study in general: Donors in the United States, Italy and Spain gave samples during acute or convalescent COVID-19. T cells, B-cell-depleted T cells, or PBMCs provided the cDNA or gDNA that served as material.

In the source study's methods: How many nucleated cells were present was estimated from reference gene primer amplification. This table comes from immunoSEQ multiplex PCR, and its TCRdb copy is limited to in-frame clones, with some not included. V and J calls and clone size are copied from that table; D and trimming were computed from the DNA. Of under 350,000 clones in the sample, around 88% were seen once. The source material was peripheral blood. The J gene is TRBJ1-4, the V gene TRBV19; TRBD1 agrees at 8 bases. The clonotype comes from a man aged 35 to 55 with acute or convalescent COVID-19. The CDR3 sequence: CASSFSDREKLFF. In nucleotides, the CDR3 is TGTGCCAGTAGTTTCTCGGACAGGGAGAAACTGTTTTTT.